A selection of T cell receptor beta chains follows, all from one sample in a study of T cell responses to AZD1222 COVID-19 vaccine. Clones were read by immunoSEQ multiplex PCR, and TCRdb kept only the in-frame ones, dropping some. Here the sample spans around 110,000 clones, around 87% being singletons. The sequencing used peripheral blood, collected on day 0 of AZD1222 vaccination. These receptor sequences come from an adult in good health. Both conserved end residues are part of each CDR3. A D gene is named only where the DNA matches it firmly. Part of the rows lack a size; the others show once, few, many or a class for expanded clones.

cdr3_aa: CAWSSVRQSGVREQYF
cdr3_nt: TGTGCCTGGTCTTCAGTCAGGCAGAGCGGGGTGAGGGAGCAGTACTTC
clone_size: once
v_call: TRBV30
d_call: TRBD2
j_call: TRBJ2-7

cdr3_aa: CASSSQGWNEQFF
cdr3_nt: TGTGCCAGCAGCTCACAGGGTTGGAATGAGCAGTTCTTC
clone_size: .
v_call: TRBV7-2
d_call: .
j_call: TRBJ2-1

cdr3_aa: CASSLALLSSGTADTQYF
cdr3_nt: TGCGCCAGCAGCTTGGCCCTATTGAGTAGCGGGACAGCAGATACGCAGTATTTT
clone_size: .
v_call: TRBV5-1
d_call: .
j_call: TRBJ2-3

cdr3_aa: CASSPTGRTLKTIYGYTF
cdr3_nt: TGTGCCAGCAGCCCAACCGGGCGAACCCTCAAGACTATCTATGGCTACACCTTC
clone_size: .
v_call: TRBV7-8
d_call: .
j_call: TRBJ1-2

cdr3_aa: CASSRQGFNTEAFF
cdr3_nt: TGTGCCAGCAGTCGACAGGGCTTCAACACTGAAGCTTTCTTT
clone_size: .
v_call: TRBV6-4
d_call: TRBD1
j_call: TRBJ1-1

cdr3_aa: CASSEDAVTMFTDTQYF
cdr3_nt: TGTGCCAGCAGTGAAGATGCCGTGACTATGTTCACAGATACGCAGTATTTT
clone_size: many
v_call: TRBV2
d_call: .
j_call: TRBJ2-3

cdr3_aa: CASSFGAGSKPQHF
cdr3_nt: TGTGCCAGCAGCTTCGGCGCAGGGAGCAAGCCCCAGCATTTT
clone_size: .
v_call: TRBV5-8
d_call: .
j_call: TRBJ1-5

cdr3_aa: CASSTQAGGTTDTQYF
cdr3_nt: TGTGCCAGCAGCACCCAAGCGGGGGGGACCACAGATACGCAGTATTTT
clone_size: once
v_call: TRBV9
d_call: TRBD2
j_call: TRBJ2-3

cdr3_aa: CASNRDRGRNGYTF
cdr3_nt: TGTGCCAGTAACCGAGACAGGGGCCGCAATGGCTACACCTTC
clone_size: .
v_call: TRBV19
d_call: TRBD1
j_call: TRBJ1-2

cdr3_aa: CASSLTGEVSSPLHF
cdr3_nt: TGCGCCAGCAGCCTGACAGGGGAGGTCTCATCACCCCTCCACTTT
clone_size: .
v_call: TRBV4-3
d_call: TRBD1
j_call: TRBJ1-6

cdr3_aa: CASSDGASETQYF
cdr3_nt: TGTGCCAGCAGTGATGGGGCTTCTGAGACCCAGTACTTC
clone_size: .
v_call: TRBV25-1
d_call: .
j_call: TRBJ2-5